This T cell receptor beta chain was observed in a study of blood T cell repertoires in COVID-19. In the study overall: Researchers got acute and convalescent COVID-19 samples from the United States, Italy and Spain. The analysed material was cDNA or gDNA that came from T cells, B-cell-depleted T cells, or PBMCs.

This clone was detected only once. The CDR3 consists of 11 residues. V was cut by 6 bases and J by 8 bases, with 7 bases left in between. Germline CDR1 is MNHEY and CDR2 is SVGAGI. In the original processing: Nucleated cell counts were estimated from reference gene primer amplification. The method was immunoSEQ multiplex PCR; TCRdb's version includes in-frame clones alone and lacks a portion of them. V and J calls and clone size are those listed in that table; D and trimming were worked out from the DNA. Counted here are under 70,000 clones, more than 60% occurring once; the ten biggest clones make up roughly 20%.

The specimen sequenced was peripheral blood. This clonotype was obtained from a man in his 60s with acute or convalescent COVID-19. This chain joins TRBV6-5 and TRBJ1-4; D is unresolved. The CDR3 here is CASSISEKLFF. CDR3 nucleotides: TGTGCCAGCAGCATTTCCGAAAAACTGTTTTTT.